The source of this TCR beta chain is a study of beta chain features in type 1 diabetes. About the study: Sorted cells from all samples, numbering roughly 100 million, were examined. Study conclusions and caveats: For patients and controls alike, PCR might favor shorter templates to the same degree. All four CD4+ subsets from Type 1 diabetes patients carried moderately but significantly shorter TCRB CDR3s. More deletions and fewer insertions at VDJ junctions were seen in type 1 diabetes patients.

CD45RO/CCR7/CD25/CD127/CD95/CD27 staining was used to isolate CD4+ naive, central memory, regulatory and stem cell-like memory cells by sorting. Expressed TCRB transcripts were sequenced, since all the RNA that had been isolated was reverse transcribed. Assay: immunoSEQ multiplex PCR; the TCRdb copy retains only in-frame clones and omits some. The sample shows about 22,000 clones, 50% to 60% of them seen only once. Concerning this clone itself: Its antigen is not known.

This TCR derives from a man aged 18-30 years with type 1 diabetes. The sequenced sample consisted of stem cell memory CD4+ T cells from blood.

The CDR3 spells CASSARTGETQYF. CDR3 nucleotide sequence: TGTGCCAGCAGCGCCCGGACAGGGGAGACCCAGTACTTC. The chain combines TRBV9 with TRBJ2-5; 8 bases line up with TRBD1. The junction had 3 bases not matched to a gene; V was cut back by 3 bases and J by 5 bases. The length of the CDR3 is 13 residues. The germline CDR1 and CDR2 sequences are SGDLS and YYNGEE.